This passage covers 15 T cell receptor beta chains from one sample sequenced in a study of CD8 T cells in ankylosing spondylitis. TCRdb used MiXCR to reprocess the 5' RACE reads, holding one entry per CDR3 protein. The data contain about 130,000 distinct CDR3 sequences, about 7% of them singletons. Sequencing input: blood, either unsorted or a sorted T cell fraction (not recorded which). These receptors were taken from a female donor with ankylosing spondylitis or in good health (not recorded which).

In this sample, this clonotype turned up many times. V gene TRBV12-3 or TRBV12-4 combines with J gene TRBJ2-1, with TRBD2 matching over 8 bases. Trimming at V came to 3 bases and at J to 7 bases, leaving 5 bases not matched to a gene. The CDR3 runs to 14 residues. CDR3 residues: CASSLGLDYNEQFF. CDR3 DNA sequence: TGTGCCAGCAGTTTGGGACTAGACTATAATGAGCAGTTCTTC.

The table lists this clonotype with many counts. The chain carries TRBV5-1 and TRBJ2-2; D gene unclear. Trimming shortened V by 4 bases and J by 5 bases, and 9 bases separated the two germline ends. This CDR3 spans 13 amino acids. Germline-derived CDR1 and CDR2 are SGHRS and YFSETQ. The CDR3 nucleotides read TGCGCCAGCAGCATTGACGTTACCGGGGAGCTGTTTTTT. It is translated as CASSIDVTGELFF.

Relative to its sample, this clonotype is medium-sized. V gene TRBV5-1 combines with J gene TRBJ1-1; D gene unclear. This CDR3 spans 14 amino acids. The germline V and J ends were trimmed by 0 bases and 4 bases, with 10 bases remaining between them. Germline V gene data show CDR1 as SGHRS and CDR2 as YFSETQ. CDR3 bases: TGCGCCAGCAGCTTGGGGGTCGTAAGCACTGAAGCTTTCTTT. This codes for CASSLGVVSTEAFF.

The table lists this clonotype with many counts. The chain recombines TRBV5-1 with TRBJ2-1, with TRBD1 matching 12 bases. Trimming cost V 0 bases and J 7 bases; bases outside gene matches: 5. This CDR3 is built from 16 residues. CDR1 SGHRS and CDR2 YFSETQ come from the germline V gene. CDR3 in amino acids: CASSLAPGQGANEQFF. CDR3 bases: TGCGCCAGCAGCTTGGCGCCGGGACAGGGGGCGAATGAGCAGTTCTTC.

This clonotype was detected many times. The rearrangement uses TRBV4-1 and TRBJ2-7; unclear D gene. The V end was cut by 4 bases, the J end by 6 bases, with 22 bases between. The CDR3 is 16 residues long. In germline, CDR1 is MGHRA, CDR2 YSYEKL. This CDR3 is CASSLPTSFGQSEQYF. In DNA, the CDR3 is TGCGCCAGCAGCCTTCCGACGTCTTTTGGGCAGTCCGAGCAGTACTTC.

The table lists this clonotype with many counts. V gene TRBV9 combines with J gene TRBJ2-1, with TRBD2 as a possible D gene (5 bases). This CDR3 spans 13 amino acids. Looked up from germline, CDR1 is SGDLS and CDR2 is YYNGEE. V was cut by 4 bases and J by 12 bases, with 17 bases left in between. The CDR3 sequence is CASSPSGLFGQFF. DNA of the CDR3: TGTGCCAGCAGCCCCTCCGGACTCTTTGGGCAGTTCTTC. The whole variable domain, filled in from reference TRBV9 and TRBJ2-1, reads DSGVTQTPKHLITATGQRVTLRCSPRSGDLSVYWYQQSLDQGLQFLIQYYNGEERAKGNILERFSAQQFPDLHSELNLSSLELGDSALYFCASSPSGLFGQFFGPGTRLTVL.

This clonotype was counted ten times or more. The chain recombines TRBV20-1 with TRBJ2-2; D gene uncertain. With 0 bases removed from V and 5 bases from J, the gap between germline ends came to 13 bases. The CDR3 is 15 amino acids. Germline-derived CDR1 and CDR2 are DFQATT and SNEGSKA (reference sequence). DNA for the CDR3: TGCAGTGCTAGAGAGGTCAGGTCAAGGACCGGGGAGCTGTTTTTT. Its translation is CSAREVRSRTGELFF.

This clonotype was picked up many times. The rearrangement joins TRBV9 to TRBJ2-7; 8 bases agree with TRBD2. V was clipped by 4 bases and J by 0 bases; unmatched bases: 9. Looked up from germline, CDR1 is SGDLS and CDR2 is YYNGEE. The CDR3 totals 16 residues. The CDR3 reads CASSPRGSGNSYEQYF. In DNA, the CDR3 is TGTGCCAGCAGCCCCCGAGGTAGCGGGAACTCCTACGAGCAGTACTTC. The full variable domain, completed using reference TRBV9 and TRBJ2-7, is DSGVTQTPKHLITATGQRVTLRCSPRSGDLSVYWYQQSLDQGLQFLIQYYNGEERAKGNILERFSAQQFPDLHSELNLSSLELGDSALYFCASSPRGSGNSYEQYFGPGTRLTVT.

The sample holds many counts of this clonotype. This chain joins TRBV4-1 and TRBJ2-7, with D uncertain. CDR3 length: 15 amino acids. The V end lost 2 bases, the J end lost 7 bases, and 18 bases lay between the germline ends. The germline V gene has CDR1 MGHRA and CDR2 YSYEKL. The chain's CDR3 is CASSQSWNSLLEQYF. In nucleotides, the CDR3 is TGCGCCAGCAGCCAAAGTTGGAACAGTCTTTTGGAGCAGTACTTC.

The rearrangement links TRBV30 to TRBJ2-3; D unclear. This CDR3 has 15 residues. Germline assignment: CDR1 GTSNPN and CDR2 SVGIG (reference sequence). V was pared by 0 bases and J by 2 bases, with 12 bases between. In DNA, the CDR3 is TGTGCCTGGAGTGTATTTAGGGAATTCACAGATACGCAGTATTTT. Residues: CAWSVFREFTDTQYF. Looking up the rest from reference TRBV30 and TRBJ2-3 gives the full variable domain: SQTIHQWPATLVQPVGSPLSLECTVEGTSNPNLYWYRQAAGRGLQLLFYSVGIGQISSEVPQNLSASRPQDRQFILSSKKLLLSDSGFYLCAWSVFREFTDTQYFGPGTRLTVL.

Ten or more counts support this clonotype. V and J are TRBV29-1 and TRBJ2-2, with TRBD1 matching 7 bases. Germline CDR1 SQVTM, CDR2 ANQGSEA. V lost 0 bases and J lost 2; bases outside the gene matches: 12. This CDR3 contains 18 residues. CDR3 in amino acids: CSVEDTPSTGLNTGELFF. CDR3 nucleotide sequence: TGCAGCGTTGAAGATACTCCCTCGACAGGGCTAAACACCGGGGAGCTGTTTTTT.

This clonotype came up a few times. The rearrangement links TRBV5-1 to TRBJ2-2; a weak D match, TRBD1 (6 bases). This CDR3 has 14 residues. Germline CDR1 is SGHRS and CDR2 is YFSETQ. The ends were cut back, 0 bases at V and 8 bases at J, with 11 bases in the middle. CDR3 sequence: CASSLDRVEGELFF. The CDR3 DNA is TGCGCCAGCAGCTTGGACAGGGTGGAAGGGGAGCTGTTTTTT.

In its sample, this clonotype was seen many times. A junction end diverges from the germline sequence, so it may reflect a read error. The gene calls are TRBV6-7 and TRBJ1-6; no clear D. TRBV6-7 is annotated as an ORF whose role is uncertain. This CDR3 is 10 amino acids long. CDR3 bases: TGTGCCAGCTTCCCGCGGGGAGCCTTATTT. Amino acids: CASFPRGALF.

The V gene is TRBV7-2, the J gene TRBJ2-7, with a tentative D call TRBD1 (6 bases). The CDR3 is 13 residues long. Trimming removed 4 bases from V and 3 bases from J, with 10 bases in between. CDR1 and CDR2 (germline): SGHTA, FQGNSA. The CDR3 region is CASSSGDHYEQYF. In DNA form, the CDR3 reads TGTGCCAGCAGCTCAGGGGACCACTACGAGCAGTACTTC. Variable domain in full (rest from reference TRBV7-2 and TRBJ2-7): GAGVSQSPSNKVTEKGKDVELRCDPISGHTALYWYRQSLGQGLEFLIYFQGNSAPDKSGLPSDRFSAERTGGSVSTLTIQRTQQEDSAVYLCASSSGDHYEQYFGPGTRLTVT.

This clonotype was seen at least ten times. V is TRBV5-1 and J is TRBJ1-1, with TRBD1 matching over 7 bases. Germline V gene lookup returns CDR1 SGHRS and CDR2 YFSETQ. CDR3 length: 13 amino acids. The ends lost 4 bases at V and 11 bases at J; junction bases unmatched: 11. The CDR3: CASSIPGGLGAFF. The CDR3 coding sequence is TGCGCCAGCAGCATCCCAGGGGGGCTTGGGGCTTTCTTT. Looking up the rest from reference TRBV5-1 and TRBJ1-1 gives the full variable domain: KAGVTQTPRYLIKTRGQQVTLSCSPISGHRSVSWYQQTPGQGLQFLFEYFSETQRNKGNFPGRFSGRQFSNSRSEMNVSTLELGDSALYLCASSIPGGLGAFFGQGTRLTVV.